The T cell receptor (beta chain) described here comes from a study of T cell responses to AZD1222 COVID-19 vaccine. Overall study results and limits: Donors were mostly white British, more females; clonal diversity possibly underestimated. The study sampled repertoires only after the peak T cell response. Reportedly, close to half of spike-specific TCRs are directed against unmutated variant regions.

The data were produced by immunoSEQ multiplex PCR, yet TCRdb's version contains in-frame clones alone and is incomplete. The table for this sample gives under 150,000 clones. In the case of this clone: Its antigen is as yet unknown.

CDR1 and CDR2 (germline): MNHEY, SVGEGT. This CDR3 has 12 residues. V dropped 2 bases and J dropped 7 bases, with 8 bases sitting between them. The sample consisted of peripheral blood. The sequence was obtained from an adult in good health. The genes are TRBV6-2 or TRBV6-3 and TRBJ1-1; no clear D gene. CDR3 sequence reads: CASSYAGYEAFF. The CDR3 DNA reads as TGTGCCAGCAGTTACGCGGGGTATGAAGCTTTCTTT.